A selection of T cell receptor beta chains follows, all from one sample in a study of T cell changes during pregnancy in multiple sclerosis. Sequencing was performed with immunoSEQ multiplex PCR; in TCRdb, only in-frame clones are kept and a portion is missing. The sample gives 50,000 or so clones, approximately 92% of which show up once; 0.2% to 0.3% is in the top ten. Source: CD4+ T cells from peripheral blood mononuclear cells, taken in the third trimester of pregnancy. These receptors were taken from a female donor with multiple sclerosis, enrolled in a pregnancy study. Both conserved end residues are part of each CDR3. The D gene is left open where the match is weak. Clone size is stated in some rows and not others, as once, few, many or a class when expanded.

D: TRBD1
size: .
length: 17
J: TRBJ1-2
V: TRBV27
CDR3: CASSIRFRQGINYGYTF
DNA: TGTGCCAGCAGTATCAGGTTTAGACAGGGAATTAACTATGGCTACACCTTC

D: .
size: few
length: 15
J: TRBJ1-4
V: TRBV2
CDR3: CASSEISMAQGKLFF
DNA: TGTGCCAGCAGTGAGATTTCCATGGCGCAGGGAAAACTGTTTTTT

D: .
size: .
length: 14
J: TRBJ1-3
V: TRBV6-1
CDR3: CASSVGRSGNTIYF
DNA: TGTGCCAGCAGTGTGGGGAGGTCTGGAAACACCATATATTTT

D: .
size: .
length: 14
J: TRBJ1-5
V: TRBV7-9
CDR3: CASSLGGPDQPQHF
DNA: TGTGCCAGCAGCTTGGGGGGGCCAGATCAGCCCCAGCATTTT

D: .
size: .
length: 15
J: TRBJ1-5
V: TRBV7-2
CDR3: CASSQRRTYGQPQHF
DNA: TGTGCCAGCAGCCAGCGAAGAACCTACGGACAGCCCCAGCATTTT

D: TRBD2
size: .
length: 16
J: TRBJ2-1
V: TRBV29-1
CDR3: CSVVLAGASSYNEQFF
DNA: TGCAGCGTTGTACTAGCGGGGGCAAGCTCCTACAATGAGCAGTTCTTC